This TCR beta chain comes out of a study of human T cells and chemical hapten exposure. Study as a whole: Alopecia areata, totalis or universalis affected patients, mainly female.

Described time point: patch test 2, 6 weeks after DPC sensitization. Described treatment: therapeutic diphenylcyclopropenone sensitization with weekly scalp DPC. V shed 6 bases, J shed 0 bases, and the junction held 15 bases outside the gene matches. The CDR3 runs to 21 residues. TCRdb reanalysed the RACE reads using MiXCR and keeps one entry per CDR3 protein. The data hold about 50,000 distinct CDR3 sequences, with less than 10% observed a single time. The chain has TRBV12-3 or TRBV12-4 and TRBJ2-4; TRBD2 matches 15 bases. Here the sequenced sample was whole blood, taken in connection with sensitization to the hapten diphenylcyclopropenone (DPC). The TCR originated in a woman aged 50 to 60 with alopecia areata. Some clones in this sample may be carry-over from other donors' samples. CDR3 nucleotide sequence: TGTGCCAGCAGCCTTACGGGCGGACTAGCGGGAGGGGGGGTAGCCAAAAACATTCAGTACTTC. It yields the protein CASSLTGGLAGGGVAKNIQYF.